A single sample is the source of the 10 T cell receptor beta chains below, sequenced in a study of blood T cell repertoires in COVID-19. The data were produced by immunoSEQ multiplex PCR, yet TCRdb's version contains in-frame clones alone and is incomplete. The data show 40,000 or so clones, around four fifths seen once. Sequencing was performed on peripheral blood. The receptors come from a man aged 50-59 years with active COVID-19.

On this clone: Compared with germline, one end of the junction differs, possibly owing to a read error. The chain uses TRBV19 and TRBJ1-4; maybe TRBD1 (6 bases). Germline lookup yields CDR1 LNHDA and CDR2 SQIVND (reference sequence). The CDR3 contains 13 residues. In nucleotides, the CDR3 is TGTGCCAGTAGTAGGGACAAAGGTGAAAGACTGTTTTTT. Translating gives CASSRDKGERLFF.

The V gene is TRBV3-1 (or the pseudogene TRBV3-2), the J gene TRBJ2-7; TRBD2 matches 8 bases. The CDR3 sequence is 15 residues long. Germline V gene data show CDR1 as LGHDT and CDR2 as YNNKEL (reference sequence). The V gene end was trimmed by 0 bases and the J gene end by 2 bases; junction bases not matched to a gene: 3. The CDR3 here is CASSQDVGGAYEQYF. In nucleotides, the CDR3 is TGTGCCAGCAGCCAAGATGTCGGGGGGGCCTACGAGCAGTACTTC.

The genes are TRBV19 and TRBJ1-2; 12 bases map to TRBD1. The junction had 11 bases not matched to a gene; V was cut back by 6 bases and J by 6 bases. The CDR3 sequence is 16 residues long. CDR1 and CDR2 from the germline V gene are LNHDA and SQIVND (reference sequence). The CDR3 loop is CASSSLGQGAVDGYTF. The CDR3 DNA is TGTGCCAGTAGCTCGTTGGGACAGGGGGCGGTCGATGGCTACACCTTC.

The J gene is TRBJ1-5, the V gene TRBV28; D gene unclear. This CDR3 is 15 amino acids long. Trimming cost V 5 bases and J 2 bases, with 13 bases left between them. Germline V CDR1 and CDR2: MDHEN, SYDVKM. CDR3 sequence: CASSRPREGNQPQHF. As DNA, the CDR3 is TGTGCCAGCAGTCGGCCGCGGGAGGGCAATCAGCCCCAGCATTTT.

The chain couples TRBV6-5 to TRBJ2-4, with D unresolved. V gave up 2 bases and J gave up 0 bases, with 11 bases separating them. In germline, CDR1 is MNHEY, CDR2 SVGAGI. This CDR3 region has 16 residues. CDR3 coding DNA: TGTGCCAGCAGTTACGGAGCCTCCGTAGCCAAAAACATTCAGTACTTC. It specifies CASSYGASVAKNIQYF.

This sequence joins TRBV18 and TRBJ2-3, with 7 positions matching TRBD2. Trimming cost V 3 bases and J 1 base; bases outside gene matches: 1. The CDR3 loop spans 14 amino acids. Germline V CDR1 and CDR2: KGHSH, LQKENI. The CDR3 loop is CASSPGLGTDTQYF. CDR3 nucleotides: TGTGCCAGCTCACCTGGACTAGGCACAGATACGCAGTATTTT.

This clone was observed a handful of times. The CDR3 coding sequence is TGTGCCAGCAGTTACAGCCGTAGCTCCTACGAGCAGTACTTC. Translation: CASSYSRSSYEQYF. The V gene is TRBV6-6, the J gene TRBJ2-7, with no clear D. Germline CDR1 and CDR2: MNHNY and SVGAGI (reference sequence). The CDR3 spans 14 residues. V lost 2 bases and J 0 bases, leaving 8 bases between the germline ends.

The gene calls are TRBV6-5 and TRBJ2-2; a possible D gene is TRBD2 (7 bases). This CDR3 spans 15 amino acids. The germline V gene has CDR1 MNHEY and CDR2 SVGAGI. Trimming shortened V by 6 bases and J by 5 bases, and 16 bases separated the two germline ends. Here the CDR3 reads CASSTRGASTGELFF. For the CDR3, the DNA is TGTGCCAGCAGCACTCGGGGGGCCTCTACCGGGGAGCTGTTTTTT.

This chain joins TRBV27 and TRBJ1-5; the D is unclear. This CDR3 spans 16 amino acids. V lost 5 bases and J 2 bases, leaving 16 bases between the germline ends. Germline V CDR1 and CDR2: MNHEY, SMNVEV (reference sequence). The chain's CDR3 is CASSLSRTGGNQPQHF. The CDR3 DNA reads as TGTGCCAGCAGTCTGTCGAGGACTGGTGGCAATCAGCCCCAGCATTTT.

This chain links TRBV5-1 with TRBJ2-3, with a tentative D call TRBD2 (6 bases). The length of the CDR3 is 14 residues. Germline V gene data show CDR1 as SGHRS and CDR2 as YFSETQ. V was pared by 4 bases and J by 5 bases, with 14 bases between. Here the CDR3 DNA reads TGCGCCAGCAGCCAGACCTTGGGGGGAGATACGCAGTATTTT. Protein: CASSQTLGGDTQYF.